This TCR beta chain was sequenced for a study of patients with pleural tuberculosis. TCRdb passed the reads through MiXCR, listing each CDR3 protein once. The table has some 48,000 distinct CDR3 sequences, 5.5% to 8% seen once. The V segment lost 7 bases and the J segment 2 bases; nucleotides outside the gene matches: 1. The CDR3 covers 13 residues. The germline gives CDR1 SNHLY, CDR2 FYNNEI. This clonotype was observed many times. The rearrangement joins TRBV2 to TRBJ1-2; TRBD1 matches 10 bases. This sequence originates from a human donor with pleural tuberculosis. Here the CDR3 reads CASKTGGNYGYTF. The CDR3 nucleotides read TGTGCCAGCAAGACAGGGGGCAACTATGGCTACACCTTC.